These 2 T cell receptor beta chains originate from one sample sequenced in a study of blood T cell repertoires in COVID-19. Here immunoSEQ multiplex PCR was the method, and the copy in TCRdb shows in-frame clones only, minus some. This sample has some 250,000 clones, with about 90% found just once. The source material was PBMCs or T cells enriched from blood (not recorded which). The receptors were gathered from a human donor in a cohort exposed to, infected with or recovered from COVID-19 (not recorded which). The donor label of this sample is uncertain.

The chain recombines TRBV4-1 with TRBJ1-4; the match to TRBD1 covers 8 bases. The trim removed 1 base at V and 3 bases at J, leaving 7 bases unmatched. Germline CDR1 MGHRA, CDR2 YSYEKL. The CDR3 is made up of 17 amino acids. CDR3 loop: CASSQGQGLVSNEKLFF. The CDR3 coding sequence is TGCGCCAGCAGCCAAGGACAGGGGTTGGTATCTAATGAAAAACTGTTTTTT.

The chain is built from TRBV3-1 (or the pseudogene TRBV3-2) and TRBJ2-3; 8 positions agree with TRBD2. Germline V CDR1 and CDR2: LGHDT, YNNKEL (reference sequence). After removal of 4 bases from V and 4 bases from J, the junction contained 16 bases not matched to a gene. CDR3 length equals 18 residues. In DNA form, the CDR3 reads TGTGCCAGCAGCCCCCGGGCCCGGGCTAGCGGGTTCCCAGATACGCAGTATTTT. It is translated as CASSPRARASGFPDTQYF.